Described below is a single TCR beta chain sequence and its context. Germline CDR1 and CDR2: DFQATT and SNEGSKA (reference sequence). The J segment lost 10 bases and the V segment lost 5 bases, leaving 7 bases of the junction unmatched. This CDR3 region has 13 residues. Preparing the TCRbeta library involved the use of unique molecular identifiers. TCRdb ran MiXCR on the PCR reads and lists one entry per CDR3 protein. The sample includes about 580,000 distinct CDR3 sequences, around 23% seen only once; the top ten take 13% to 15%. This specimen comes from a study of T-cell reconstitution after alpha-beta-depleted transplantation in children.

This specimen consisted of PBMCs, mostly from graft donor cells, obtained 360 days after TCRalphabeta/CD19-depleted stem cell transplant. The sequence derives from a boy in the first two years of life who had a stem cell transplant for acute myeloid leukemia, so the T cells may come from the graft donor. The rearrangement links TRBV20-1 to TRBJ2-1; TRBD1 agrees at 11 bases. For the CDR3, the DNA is TGCAGTGCTGGACAGGGGGCGATGAACGAGCAGTTCTTC. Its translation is CSAGQGAMNEQFF.